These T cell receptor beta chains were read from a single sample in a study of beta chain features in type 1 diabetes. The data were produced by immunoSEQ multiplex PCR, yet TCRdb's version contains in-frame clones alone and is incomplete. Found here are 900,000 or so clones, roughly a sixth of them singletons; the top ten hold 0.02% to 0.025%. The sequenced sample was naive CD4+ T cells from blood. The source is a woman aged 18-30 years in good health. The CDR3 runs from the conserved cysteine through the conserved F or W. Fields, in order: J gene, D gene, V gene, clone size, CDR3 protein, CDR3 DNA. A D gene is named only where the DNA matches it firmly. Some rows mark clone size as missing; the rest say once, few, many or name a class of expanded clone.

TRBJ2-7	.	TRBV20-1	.	CSASYISEQYF	TGCAGTGCTAGTTATATCTCTGAGCAGTACTTC
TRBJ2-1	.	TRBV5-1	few	CASSLPGSPLQFF	TGCGCCAGCAGCCTCCCGGGGTCCCCCCTGCAGTTCTTC
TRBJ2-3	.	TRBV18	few	CASSTGLSFDTQYF	TGTGCCAGCTCAACGGGACTCTCTTTTGATACGCAGTATTTT
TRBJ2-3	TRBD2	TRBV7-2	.	CASSSPRRGGFTDTQYF	TGTGCCAGCAGCTCCCCCCGCCGGGGGGGATTCACAGATACGCAGTATTTT
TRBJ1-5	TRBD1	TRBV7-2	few	CASSSGTASNQPQHF	TGTGCCAGCAGCTCCGGGACAGCCAGCAATCAGCCCCAGCATTTT
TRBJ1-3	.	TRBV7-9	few	CASSLGFSGNTIYF	TGTGCCAGCAGCTTAGGCTTCTCTGGAAACACCATATATTTT
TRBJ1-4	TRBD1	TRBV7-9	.	CASSAQTGQGGSNEKLFF	TGTGCCAGCAGCGCCCAAACGGGACAGGGAGGAAGTAATGAAAAACTGTTTTTT
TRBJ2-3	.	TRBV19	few	CASSDRPSDTQYF	TGTGCCAGTAGTGACAGACCCTCAGATACGCAGTATTTT
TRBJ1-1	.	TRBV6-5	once	CASSYSFQGTEAFF	TGTGCCAGCAGTTACTCTTTTCAGGGCACTGAAGCTTTCTTT
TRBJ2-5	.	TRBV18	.	CASSPLGGMETQYF	TGTGCCAGCTCACCTTTAGGGGGTATGGAGACCCAGTACTTC
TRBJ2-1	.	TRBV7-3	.	CASSLSSRSSYNEQFF	TGTGCCAGCAGCTTAAGCTCCAGGAGCTCCTACAATGAGCAGTTCTTC
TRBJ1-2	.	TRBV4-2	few	CASSQAADRDGYTF	TGTGCCAGCAGCCAAGCCGCGGACCGGGACGGCTACACCTTC
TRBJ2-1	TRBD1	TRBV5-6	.	CASSLIQGAEQFF	TGTGCCAGCAGCTTGATACAGGGGGCTGAGCAGTTCTTC
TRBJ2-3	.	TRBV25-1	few	CASAGTLSTDTQYF	TGTGCCAGCGCCGGGACACTTAGCACAGATACGCAGTATTTT
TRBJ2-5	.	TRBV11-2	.	CASSSGPRSETQYF	TGTGCCAGCAGCTCGGGACCGCGCTCGGAGACCCAGTACTTC
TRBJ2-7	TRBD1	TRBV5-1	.	CASTLTGASYEQYF	TGCGCCAGCACCCTGACAGGGGCGTCCTACGAGCAGTACTTC
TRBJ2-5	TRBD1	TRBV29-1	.	CSVEGTGETQYF	TGCAGCGTGGAAGGGACAGGGGAGACCCAGTACTTC
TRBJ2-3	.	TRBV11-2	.	CASSFVLGTDTQYF	TGTGCCAGCAGCTTTGTTTTGGGGACAGATACGCAGTATTTT
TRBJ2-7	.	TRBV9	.	CASSVRGTAAYEQYF	TGTGCCAGCAGCGTTAGAGGGACTGCGGCCTACGAGCAGTACTTC
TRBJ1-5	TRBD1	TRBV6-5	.	CASRSTGDNQPQHF	TGTGCCAGCAGATCTACAGGGGACAATCAGCCCCAGCATTTT
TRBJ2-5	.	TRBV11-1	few	CASSLRAAGMETQYF	TGTGCCAGCAGCTTACGGGCAGCTGGTATGGAGACCCAGTACTTC
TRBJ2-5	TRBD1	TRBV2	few	CASSYRGQQTQYF	TGTGCCAGCTCCTACAGGGGCCAGCAGACCCAGTACTTC
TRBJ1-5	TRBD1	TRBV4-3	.	CASSLDRVANQPQHF	TGCGCCAGCAGCCTGGACAGGGTCGCCAATCAGCCCCAGCATTTT
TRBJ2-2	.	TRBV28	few	CASTRGGGNTGELFF	TGTGCCAGCACCAGAGGGGGGGGCAACACCGGGGAGCTGTTTTTT
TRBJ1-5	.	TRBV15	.	CATSRDRGPQHF	TGTGCCACCAGCAGAGACAGGGGGCCCCAGCATTTT
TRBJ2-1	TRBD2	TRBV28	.	CASSLTTSGRAGQFF	TGTGCCAGCAGTTTAACGACTAGCGGGAGGGCGGGGCAGTTCTTC
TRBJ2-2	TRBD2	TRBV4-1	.	CASSQRVRHKRETTGELFF	TGCGCCAGCAGCCAACGTGTCCGACACAAGCGGGAGACCACCGGGGAGCTGTTTTTT
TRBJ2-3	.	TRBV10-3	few	CAISAAGFTDTQYF	TGTGCCATCAGTGCGGCGGGATTCACAGATACGCAGTATTTT
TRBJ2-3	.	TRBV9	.	CASSRKQNTDTQYF	TGTGCCAGCAGCCGGAAACAAAACACAGATACGCAGTATTTT
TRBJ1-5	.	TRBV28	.	CASSLGGVNQPQHF	TGTGCCAGCAGTTTGGGAGGGGTCAATCAGCCCCAGCATTTT
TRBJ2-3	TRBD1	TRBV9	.	CASSSRQGTDTQYF	TGTGCCAGCAGCTCCCGACAGGGAACAGATACGCAGTATTTT
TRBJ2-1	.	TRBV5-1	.	CASSFRGEEQFF	TGCGCCAGCAGTTTCAGGGGGGAGGAGCAGTTCTTC
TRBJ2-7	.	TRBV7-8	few	CASSLETVRVAYEQYF	TGTGCCAGCAGCTTAGAAACGGTCAGGGTAGCCTACGAGCAGTACTTC
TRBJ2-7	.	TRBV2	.	CASSEGLAVNLEQYF	TGTGCCAGCAGTGAGGGACTGGCAGTTAACTTGGAGCAGTACTTC
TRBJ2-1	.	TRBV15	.	CATSRRGSSHEQFF	TGTGCCACCAGCCGAAGGGGTTCTTCTCATGAGCAGTTCTTC
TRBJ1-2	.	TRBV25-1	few	CASSKGIEYGYTF	TGTGCCAGCAGTAAAGGTATCGAGTATGGCTACACCTTC
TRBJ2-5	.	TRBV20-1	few	CSAPRRGEQYF	TGCAGTGCCCCGCGGCGGGGAGAGCAGTACTTC
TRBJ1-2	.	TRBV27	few	CASSKGGPPAFGYTF	TGTGCCAGCAGTAAAGGTGGGCCACCGGCCTTTGGCTACACCTTC
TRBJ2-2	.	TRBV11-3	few	CASSFNRAANTGELFF	TGTGCCAGCAGCTTTAATCGGGCCGCGAACACCGGGGAGCTGTTTTTT
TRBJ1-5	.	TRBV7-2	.	CASSPWGGSGQPQHF	TGTGCCAGCAGCCCCTGGGGAGGTAGCGGGCAGCCCCAGCATTTT
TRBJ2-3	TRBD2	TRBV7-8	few	CASSLRRLAATDTQYF	TGTGCCAGCAGCTTAAGGCGACTAGCCGCCACAGATACGCAGTATTTT
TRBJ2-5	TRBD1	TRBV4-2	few	CASSQRGTGSETQYF	TGTGCCAGCAGCCAACGTGGGACAGGGTCGGAGACCCAGTACTTC
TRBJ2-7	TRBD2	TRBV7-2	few	CASSLAGGSYEQYF	TGTGCCAGCAGCCTAGCGGGAGGGTCCTACGAGCAGTACTTC
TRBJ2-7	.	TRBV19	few	CASSIWGTSYEQYF	TGTGCCAGTAGTATATGGGGGACCTCCTACGAGCAGTACTTC
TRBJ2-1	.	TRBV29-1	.	CSVEGDEQFF	TGCAGCGTTGAAGGCGATGAGCAGTTCTTC
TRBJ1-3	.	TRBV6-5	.	CASSYSHGGGNTIYF	TGTGCCAGCAGTTACTCTCACGGGGGAGGAAACACCATATATTTT